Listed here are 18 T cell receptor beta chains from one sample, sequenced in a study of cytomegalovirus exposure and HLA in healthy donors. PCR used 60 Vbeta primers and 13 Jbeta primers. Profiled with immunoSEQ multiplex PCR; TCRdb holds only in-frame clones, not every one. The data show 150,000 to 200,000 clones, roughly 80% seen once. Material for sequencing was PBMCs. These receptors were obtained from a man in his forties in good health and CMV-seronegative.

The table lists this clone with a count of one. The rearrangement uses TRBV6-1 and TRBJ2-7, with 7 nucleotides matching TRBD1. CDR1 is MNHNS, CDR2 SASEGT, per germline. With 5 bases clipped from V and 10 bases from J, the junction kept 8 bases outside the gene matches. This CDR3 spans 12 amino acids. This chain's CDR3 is CASSHRDSPQYF. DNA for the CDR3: TGTGCCAGCAGTCACAGGGACAGCCCTCAGTACTTC.

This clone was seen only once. The CDR3 region has the DNA TGCAGCTCTGGGGACAGGAGAAACTATGGCTACACCTTC. Amino acid sequence: CSSGDRRNYGYTF. V and J are TRBV29-1 and TRBJ1-2; 8 bases fit TRBD1. The V gene's germline CDR1 is SQVTM and CDR2 ANQGSEA. The CDR3 is 13 amino acids. V lost 8 bases and J lost 2; bases outside the gene matches: 7.

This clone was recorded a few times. The CDR3 protein is CASSQGLLRRTDSYEQYF. In DNA form, the CDR3 reads TGCGCCAGCAGCCAGGGGTTGCTCCGGAGGACGGACTCCTACGAGCAGTACTTC. The gene calls are TRBV4-1 and TRBJ2-7; the D gene is possibly TRBD2 (5 bases). Between the trimmed V and J ends, which lost 3 bases and 0 bases, there was a span of 21 bases. From germline, CDR1 is MGHRA and CDR2 YSYEKL. The length of the CDR3 is 18 residues.

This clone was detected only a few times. This CDR3 is CASSGFLAGAGYEQYF. For the CDR3, the DNA is TGTGCCAGCAGTGGCTTTCTAGCGGGGGCGGGATACGAGCAGTACTTC. The chain employs TRBV6-1 and TRBJ2-7; 10 bases match TRBD2. Germline V CDR1 and CDR2: MNHNS, SASEGT. The CDR3 is made up of 16 amino acids. The V segment lost 4 bases and the J segment 4 bases; nucleotides outside the gene matches: 10.

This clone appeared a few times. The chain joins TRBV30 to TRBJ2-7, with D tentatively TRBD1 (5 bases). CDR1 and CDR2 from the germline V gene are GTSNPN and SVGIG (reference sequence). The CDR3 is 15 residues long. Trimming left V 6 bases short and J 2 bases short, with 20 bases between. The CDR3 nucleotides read TGTGCCTGCCGACGTGACAGTCACCTACCCTACGAGCAGTACTTC. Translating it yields CACRRDSHLPYEQYF.

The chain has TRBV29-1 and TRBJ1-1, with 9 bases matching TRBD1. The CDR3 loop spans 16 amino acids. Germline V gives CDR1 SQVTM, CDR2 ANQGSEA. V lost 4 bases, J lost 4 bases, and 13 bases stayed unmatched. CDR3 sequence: CSVVPRGGQGFTEAFF. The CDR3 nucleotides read TGCAGCGTTGTCCCTCGGGGGGGACAGGGCTTCACTGAAGCTTTCTTT.

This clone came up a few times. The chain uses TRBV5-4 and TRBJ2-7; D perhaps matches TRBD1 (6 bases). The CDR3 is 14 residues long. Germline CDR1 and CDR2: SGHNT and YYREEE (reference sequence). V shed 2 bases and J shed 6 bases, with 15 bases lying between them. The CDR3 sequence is CASSFLQGQAEQYF. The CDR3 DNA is TGTGCCAGCAGCTTCCTACAGGGTCAGGCCGAGCAGTACTTC.

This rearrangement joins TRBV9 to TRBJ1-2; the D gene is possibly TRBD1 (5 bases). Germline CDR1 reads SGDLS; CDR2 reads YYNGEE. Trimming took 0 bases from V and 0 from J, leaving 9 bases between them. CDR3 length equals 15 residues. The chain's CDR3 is CASSVVDTPNYGYTF. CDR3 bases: TGTGCCAGCAGCGTAGTGGACACCCCTAACTATGGCTACACCTTC.

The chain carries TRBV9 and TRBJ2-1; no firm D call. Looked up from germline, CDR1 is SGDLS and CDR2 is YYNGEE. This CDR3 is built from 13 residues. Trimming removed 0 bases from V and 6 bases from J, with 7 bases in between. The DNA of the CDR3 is TGTGCCAGCAGCGTAGAGTTAGCCAATGAGCAGTTCTTC. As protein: CASSVELANEQFF.

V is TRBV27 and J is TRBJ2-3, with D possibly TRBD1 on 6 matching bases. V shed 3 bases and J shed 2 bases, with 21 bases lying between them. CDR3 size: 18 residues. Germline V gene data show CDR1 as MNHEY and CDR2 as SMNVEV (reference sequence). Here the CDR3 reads CASSFGPKVGAVTDTQYF. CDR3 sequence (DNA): TGTGCCAGCAGTTTTGGCCCCAAAGTGGGGGCGGTCACAGATACGCAGTATTTT.

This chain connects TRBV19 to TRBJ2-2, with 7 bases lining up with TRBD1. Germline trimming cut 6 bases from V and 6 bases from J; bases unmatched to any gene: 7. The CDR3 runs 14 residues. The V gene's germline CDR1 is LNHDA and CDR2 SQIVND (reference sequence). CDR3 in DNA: TGTGCCAGTAGAGAGACAGGGTTGGCCGGGGAGCTGTTTTTT. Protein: CASRETGLAGELFF.

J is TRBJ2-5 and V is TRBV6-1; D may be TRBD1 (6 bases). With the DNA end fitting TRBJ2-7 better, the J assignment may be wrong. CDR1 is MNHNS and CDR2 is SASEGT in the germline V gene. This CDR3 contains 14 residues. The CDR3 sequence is CASSDWTAIYEQYF. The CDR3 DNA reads TGTGCCAGCAGTGATTGGACAGCTATCTACGAGCAGTACTTC.

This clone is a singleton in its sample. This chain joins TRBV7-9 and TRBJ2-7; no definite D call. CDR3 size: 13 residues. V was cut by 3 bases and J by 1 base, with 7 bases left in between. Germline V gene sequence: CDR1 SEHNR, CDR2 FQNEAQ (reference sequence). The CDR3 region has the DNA TGTGCCAGCAGCTTGAACAGTTCCTACGAGCAGTACTTC. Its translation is CASSLNSSYEQYF. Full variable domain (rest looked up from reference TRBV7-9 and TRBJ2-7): DTGVSQNPRHKITKRGQNVTFRCDPISEHNRLYWYRQTLGQGPEFLTYFQNEAQLEKSRLLSDRFSAERPKGSFSTLEIQRTEQGDSAMYLCASSLNSSYEQYFGPGTRLTVT.

CDR3: CAWRESSSSEQYF. As DNA, the CDR3 is TGTGCCTGGAGGGAGTCTTCGAGCTCCGAGCAGTACTTC. The V gene is TRBV30, the J gene TRBJ2-7; D not resolved. The CDR3 extends over 13 amino acids. Looked up from germline, CDR1 is GTSNPN and CDR2 is SVGIG (reference sequence). Trimming left V 3 bases short and J 6 bases short, with 15 bases between.

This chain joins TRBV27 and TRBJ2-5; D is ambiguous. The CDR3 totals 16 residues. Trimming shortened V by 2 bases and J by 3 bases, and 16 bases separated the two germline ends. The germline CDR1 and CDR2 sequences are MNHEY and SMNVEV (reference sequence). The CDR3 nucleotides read TGTGCCAGCAGTTTAGCCCCGACATCCGCGAAAGAGACCCAGTACTTC. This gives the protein CASSLAPTSAKETQYF.

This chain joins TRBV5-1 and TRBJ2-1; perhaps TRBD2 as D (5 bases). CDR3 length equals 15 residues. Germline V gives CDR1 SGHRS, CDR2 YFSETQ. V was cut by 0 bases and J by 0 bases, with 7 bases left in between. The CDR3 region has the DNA TGCGCCAGCAGCTTGGCTAGCCTCTCCTACAATGAGCAGTTCTTC. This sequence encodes CASSLASLSYNEQFF.

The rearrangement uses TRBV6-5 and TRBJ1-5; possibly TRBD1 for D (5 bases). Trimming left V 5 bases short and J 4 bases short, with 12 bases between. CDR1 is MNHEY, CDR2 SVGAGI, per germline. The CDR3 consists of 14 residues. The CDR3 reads CASSDAGGNQPQHF. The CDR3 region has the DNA TGTGCCAGCAGTGATGCGGGGGGTAATCAGCCCCAGCATTTT.

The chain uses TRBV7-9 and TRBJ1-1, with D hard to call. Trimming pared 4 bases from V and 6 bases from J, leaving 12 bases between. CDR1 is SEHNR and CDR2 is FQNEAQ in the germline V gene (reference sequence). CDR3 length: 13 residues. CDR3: CASSSTAGAEAFF. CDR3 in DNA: TGTGCCAGCAGCTCAACCGCGGGCGCTGAAGCTTTCTTT.